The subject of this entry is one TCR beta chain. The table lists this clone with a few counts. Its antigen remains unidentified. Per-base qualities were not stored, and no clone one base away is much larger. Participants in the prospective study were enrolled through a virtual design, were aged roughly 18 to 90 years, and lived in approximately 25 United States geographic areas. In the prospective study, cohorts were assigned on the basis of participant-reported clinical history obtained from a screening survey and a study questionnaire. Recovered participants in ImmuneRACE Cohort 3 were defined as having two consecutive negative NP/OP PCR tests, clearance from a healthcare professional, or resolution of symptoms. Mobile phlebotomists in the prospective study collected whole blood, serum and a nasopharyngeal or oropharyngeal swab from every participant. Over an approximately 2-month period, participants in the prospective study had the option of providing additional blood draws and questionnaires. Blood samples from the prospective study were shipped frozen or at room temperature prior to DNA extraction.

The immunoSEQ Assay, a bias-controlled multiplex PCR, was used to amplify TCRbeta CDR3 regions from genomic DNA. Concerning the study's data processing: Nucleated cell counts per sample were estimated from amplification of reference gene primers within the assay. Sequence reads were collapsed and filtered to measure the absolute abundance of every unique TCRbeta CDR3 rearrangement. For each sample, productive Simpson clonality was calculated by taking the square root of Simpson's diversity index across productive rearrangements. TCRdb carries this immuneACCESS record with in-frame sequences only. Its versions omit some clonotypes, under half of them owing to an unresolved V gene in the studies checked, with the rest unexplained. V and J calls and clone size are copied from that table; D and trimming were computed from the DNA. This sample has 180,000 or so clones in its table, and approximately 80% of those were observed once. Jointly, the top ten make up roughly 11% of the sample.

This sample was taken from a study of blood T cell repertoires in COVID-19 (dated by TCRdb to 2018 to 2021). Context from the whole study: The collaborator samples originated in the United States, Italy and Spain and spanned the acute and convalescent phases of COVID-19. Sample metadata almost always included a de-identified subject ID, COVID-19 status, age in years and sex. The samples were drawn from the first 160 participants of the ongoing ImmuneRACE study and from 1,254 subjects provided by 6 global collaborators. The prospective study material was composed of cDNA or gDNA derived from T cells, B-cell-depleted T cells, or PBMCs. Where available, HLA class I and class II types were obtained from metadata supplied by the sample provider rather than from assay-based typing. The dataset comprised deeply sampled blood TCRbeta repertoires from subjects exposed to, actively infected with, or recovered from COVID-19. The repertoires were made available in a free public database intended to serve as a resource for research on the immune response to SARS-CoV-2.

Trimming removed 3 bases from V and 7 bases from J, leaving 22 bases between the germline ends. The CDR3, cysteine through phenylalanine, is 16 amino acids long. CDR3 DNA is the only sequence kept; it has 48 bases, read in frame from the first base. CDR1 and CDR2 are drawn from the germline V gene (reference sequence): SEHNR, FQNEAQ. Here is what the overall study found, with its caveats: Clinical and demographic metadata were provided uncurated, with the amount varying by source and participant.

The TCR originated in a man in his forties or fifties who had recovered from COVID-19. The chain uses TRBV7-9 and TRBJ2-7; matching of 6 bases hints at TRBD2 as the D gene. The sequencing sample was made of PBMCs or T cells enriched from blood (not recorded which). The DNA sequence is TGTGCCAGCAGCTTGCCTACTTCGGGAGAATATCGTGAGCAGTACTTC. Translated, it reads CASSLPTSGEYREQYF.